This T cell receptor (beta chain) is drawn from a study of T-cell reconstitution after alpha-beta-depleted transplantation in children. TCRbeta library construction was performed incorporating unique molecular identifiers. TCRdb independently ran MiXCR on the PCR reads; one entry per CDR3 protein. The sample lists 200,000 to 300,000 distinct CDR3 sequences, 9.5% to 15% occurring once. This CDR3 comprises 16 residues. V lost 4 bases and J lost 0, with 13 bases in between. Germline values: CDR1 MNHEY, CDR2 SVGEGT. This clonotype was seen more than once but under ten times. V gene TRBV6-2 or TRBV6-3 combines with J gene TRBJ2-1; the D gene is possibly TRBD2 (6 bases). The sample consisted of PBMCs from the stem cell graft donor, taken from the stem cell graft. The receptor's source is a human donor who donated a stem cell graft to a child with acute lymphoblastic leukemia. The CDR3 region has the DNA TGTGCCAGCAGTTCGGTAGCGGAACTCTCCTACAATGAGCAGTTCTTC. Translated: CASSSVAELSYNEQFF.